This T cell receptor (beta chain) comes out of a study of human T cells and chemical hapten exposure. Findings and caveats of the study: The number of TCRs over 1 in 1000 frequency stayed unchanged after DPC. In the PT1 data, expanded TCR counts showed a positive correlation with patch test score.

Within the library, unique molecular identifiers were attached to each individual cDNA molecule. TCRdb reprocessed the RACE reads via MiXCR and lists one record per CDR3 protein. The sample yields more than 300,000 distinct CDR3 sequences, roughly 5.3% seen once. This CDR3 is 15 amino acids long. Germline CDR1 is MGHRA and CDR2 is YSYEKL. Losses at the gene ends were 3 bases for V and 5 bases for J; bases not matched to a gene: 5. The sample's time point: pre-sensitization, week 0. As for treatment: therapeutic diphenylcyclopropenone sensitization with weekly scalp DPC. In this sample, this clonotype turned up a few times. Its antigen is undetermined.

The rearrangement joins TRBV4-1 to TRBJ2-7; 12 nucleotides line up with TRBD2. This specimen was whole blood, taken in connection with sensitization to the hapten diphenylcyclopropenone (DPC). This TCR was recovered from a woman aged 45-65 years with alopecia areata. Some clones in this sample may be carry-over from other donors' samples. CDR3 sequence: CASSQTSGGADEQYF. The CDR3 DNA sequence: TGCGCCAGCAGCCAGACTAGCGGGGGAGCCGACGAGCAGTACTTC.